Sequencing of this T cell receptor (beta chain) was carried out in a study of blood T cell repertoires in COVID-19. About the research overall: Researchers got acute and convalescent COVID-19 samples from the United States, Italy and Spain. T cells, B-cell-depleted T cells, or PBMCs supplied cDNA or gDNA.

The CDR3 is made up of 15 amino acids. Germline V CDR1 and CDR2: SNHLY, FYNNEI. V was trimmed by 3 bases and J by 2 bases, leaving 11 bases between them. Original handling: How many nucleated cells were present was estimated from reference gene primer amplification. Only in-frame clones appear in the TCRdb table, and some are missing; sequencing was by immunoSEQ multiplex PCR. V, J and clone size derive from that table, while D and trimming were established from the DNA sequence. The sample consists of about 130,000 clones, over 80% of them appearing once. The chain recombines TRBV2 with TRBJ1-3; perhaps TRBD1 as D (6 bases). The receptor was derived from a man aged 40-49 years with active or convalescent COVID-19. The sequenced material came from peripheral blood. DNA of the CDR3: TGTGCCAGCAGTGAGGTAGGGGGACCTGGAAACACCATATATTTT. Its translation is CASSEVGGPGNTIYF.